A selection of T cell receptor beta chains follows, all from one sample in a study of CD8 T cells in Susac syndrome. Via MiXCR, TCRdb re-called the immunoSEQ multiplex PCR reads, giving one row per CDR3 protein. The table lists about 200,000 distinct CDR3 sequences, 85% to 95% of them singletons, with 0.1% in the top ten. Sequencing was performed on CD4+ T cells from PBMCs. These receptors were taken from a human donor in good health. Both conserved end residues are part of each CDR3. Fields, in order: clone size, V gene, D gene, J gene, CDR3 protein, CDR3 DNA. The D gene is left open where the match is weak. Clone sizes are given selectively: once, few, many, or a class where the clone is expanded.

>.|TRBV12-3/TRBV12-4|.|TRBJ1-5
CASSLGGLSGQPQHF
TGTGCCAGCAGCCTGGGGGGGTTATCGGGGCAGCCCCAGCATTTT
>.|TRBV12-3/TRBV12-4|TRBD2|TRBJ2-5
CASSLIVGLAFAETQYF
TGTGCCAGCAGTTTAATAGTGGGACTAGCATTCGCAGAGACCCAGTACTTC
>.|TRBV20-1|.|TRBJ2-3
CSASGQLGTDTQYF
TGCAGTGCTAGCGGGCAGCTGGGCACAGATACGCAGTATTTT
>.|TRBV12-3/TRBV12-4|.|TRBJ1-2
CASTRTAHQYYGYTF
TGTGCCAGCACCCGGACAGCTCACCAATACTATGGCTACACCTTC
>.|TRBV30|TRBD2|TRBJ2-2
CAWGLAGTGGELFF
TGTGCCTGGGGACTAGCGGGAACCGGCGGGGAGCTGTTTTTT
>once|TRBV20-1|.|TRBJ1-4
CSASVPRQHNEKLFF
TGCAGTGCTAGTGTCCCCCGCCAGCATAATGAAAAACTGTTTTTT
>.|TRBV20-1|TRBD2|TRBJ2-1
CSAPGLAGPAYNEQFF
TGCAGTGCCCCGGGACTAGCGGGGCCTGCTTACAATGAGCAGTTCTTC
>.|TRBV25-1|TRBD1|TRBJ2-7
CASSTRQGNAYEQYF
TGTGCCAGCAGTACCCGACAGGGGAACGCCTACGAGCAGTACTTC
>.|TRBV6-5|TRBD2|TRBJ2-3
CASSYSITSGGIDTQYF
TGTGCCAGCAGTTACTCGATTACGAGCGGGGGTATAGATACGCAGTATTTT
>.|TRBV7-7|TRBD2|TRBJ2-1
CASSLSGRGNEQFF
TGTGCTAGCAGCTTGAGCGGGAGGGGTAATGAGCAGTTCTTC
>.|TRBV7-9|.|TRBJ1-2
CASSLGGTAGGYTF
TGTGCCAGCAGCTTAGGGGGGACGGCGGGAGGCTACACCTTC
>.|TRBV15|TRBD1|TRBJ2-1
CATSKGRGTYNEQFF
TGTGCCACCAGCAAGGGCAGGGGGACCTACAATGAGCAGTTCTTC
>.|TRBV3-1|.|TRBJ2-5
CASSQNSETQYF
TGTGCCAGCAGCCAAAACTCAGAGACCCAGTACTTC
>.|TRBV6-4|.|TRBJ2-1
CASSDTLSANSYNEQFF
TGTGCCAGCAGTGACACTCTTAGCGCAAATTCCTACAATGAGCAGTTCTTC
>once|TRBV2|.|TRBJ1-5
CASIRDARQPQHF
TGTGCCAGCATCCGGGACGCAAGACAGCCCCAGCATTTT
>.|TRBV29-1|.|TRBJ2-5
CSVEVRASEETQYF
TGCAGCGTTGAAGTACGGGCCAGTGAAGAGACCCAGTACTTC
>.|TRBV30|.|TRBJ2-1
CAWHRGNEQFF
TGTGCCTGGCACCGGGGGAATGAGCAGTTCTTC
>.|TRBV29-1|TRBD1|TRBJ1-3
CSVEDTGVGNTIYF
TGCAGCGTTGAAGATACAGGGGTTGGAAACACCATATATTTT
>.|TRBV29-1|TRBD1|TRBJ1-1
CSHGTGDTEAFF
TGCAGCCACGGGACAGGGGACACTGAAGCTTTCTTT
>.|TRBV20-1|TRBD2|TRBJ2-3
CSANRGTSRDTQYF
TGCAGTGCTAATCGCGGGACTAGCCGAGATACGCAGTATTTT
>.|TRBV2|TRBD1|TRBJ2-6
CAGQGSGANVLTF
TGTGCCGGACAGGGGTCTGGGGCCAACGTCCTGACTTTC
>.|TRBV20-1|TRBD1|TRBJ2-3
CSGPQGTTDTQYF
TGCAGTGGTCCACAGGGGACGACAGATACGCAGTATTTT
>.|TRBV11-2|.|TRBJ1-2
CASSPTGGAGGYTF
TGTGCCAGCAGTCCTACCGGGGGCGCAGGCGGCTACACCTTC
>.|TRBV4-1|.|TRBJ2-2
CASSQDSAGYTGELFF
TGCGCCAGCAGCCAAGATTCGGCCGGTTACACCGGGGAGCTGTTTTTT
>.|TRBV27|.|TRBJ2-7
CASSAGARGSYEQYF
TGTGCCAGCAGTGCGGGGGCGAGGGGCTCCTACGAGCAGTACTTC
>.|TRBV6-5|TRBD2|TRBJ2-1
CASSRLAGGRNEQFF
TGTGCCAGCAGTAGACTAGCGGGGGGGCGGAATGAGCAGTTCTTC
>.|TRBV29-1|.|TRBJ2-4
CSVVPGSLTKNIQYF
TGCAGCGTTGTACCGGGAAGCCTAACCAAAAACATTCAGTACTTC
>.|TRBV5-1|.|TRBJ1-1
CASSDLSFTEAFF
TGCGCCAGCAGCGATTTGAGCTTCACTGAAGCTTTCTTT
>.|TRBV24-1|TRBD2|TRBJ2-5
CATSSAGMPLGETQYF
TGTGCCACCAGCTCAGCGGGGATGCCACTAGGAGAGACCCAGTACTTC
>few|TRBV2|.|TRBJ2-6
CASRVSGANVLTF
TGTGCCAGCAGGGTCTCTGGGGCCAACGTCCTGACTTTC
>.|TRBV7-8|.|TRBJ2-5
CASSLHQGLETQYF
TGTGCCAGCAGCTTACACCAGGGTTTAGAGACCCAGTACTTC
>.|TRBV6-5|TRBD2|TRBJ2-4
CASRGGIINDIQYF
TGTGCCAGCAGGGGAGGGATCATCAATGACATTCAGTACTTC
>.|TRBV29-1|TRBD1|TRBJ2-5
CSVKTARGQRSAETQYF
TGCAGCGTTAAAACAGCCAGGGGGCAACGATCAGCTGAGACCCAGTACTTC
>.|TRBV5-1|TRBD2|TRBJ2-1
CASGREGPEQFF
TGCGCCAGCGGGCGGGAGGGACCCGAGCAGTTCTTC
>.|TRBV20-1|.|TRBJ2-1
CSAPSTSPSSYNEQFF
TGCAGTGCTCCTTCGACTAGTCCAAGCTCCTACAATGAGCAGTTCTTC
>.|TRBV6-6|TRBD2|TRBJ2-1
CASSWTSGMDEQFF
TGTGCCAGCAGTTGGACTAGCGGGATGGATGAGCAGTTCTTC
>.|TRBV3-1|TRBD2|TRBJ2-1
CASSQGSLAGPYNEQFF
TGTGCCAGCAGCCAAGGCTCCCTAGCGGGACCCTACAATGAGCAGTTCTTC
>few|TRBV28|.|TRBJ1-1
CASSRMNTEAFF
TGTGCCAGCAGTCGAATGAACACTGAAGCTTTCTTT
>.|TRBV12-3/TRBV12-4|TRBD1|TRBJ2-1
CASSFPRTGENEQFF
TGTGCCAGCAGTTTCCCTCGAACAGGGGAAAATGAGCAGTTCTTC
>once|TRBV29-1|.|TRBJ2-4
CSVGELVRGFQYF
TGCAGCGTTGGGGAGCTCGTACGGGGATTTCAGTACTTC
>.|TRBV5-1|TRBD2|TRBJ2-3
CASSYFWTSGVRTDTQYF
TGCGCCAGCAGCTACTTCTGGACTAGCGGGGTTCGGACAGATACGCAGTATTTT
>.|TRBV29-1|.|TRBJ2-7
CSVGRSSYEQYF
TGCAGCGTTGGAAGGAGCTCCTACGAGCAGTACTTC
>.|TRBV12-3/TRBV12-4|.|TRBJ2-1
CASLRRGEGLNEQFF
TGTGCCAGCCTGCGGAGGGGGGAGGGCCTAAATGAGCAGTTCTTC
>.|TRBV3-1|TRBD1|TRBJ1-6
CASSTGDRGNSPLHF
TGTGCCAGCAGCACCGGGGACAGGGGTAATTCACCCCTCCACTTT
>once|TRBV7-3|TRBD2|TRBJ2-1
CASSTQAGTVNEQFF
TGTGCCAGCAGCACCCAAGCGGGAACGGTCAATGAGCAGTTCTTC
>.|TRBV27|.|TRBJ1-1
CASSLGIWDTEAFF
TGTGCCAGCAGTCTGGGGATATGGGACACTGAAGCTTTCTTT
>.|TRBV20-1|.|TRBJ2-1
CSAKGVYNEQFF
TGCAGTGCGAAGGGGGTGTACAATGAGCAGTTCTTC
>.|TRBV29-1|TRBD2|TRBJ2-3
CSVRLAGGSTDTQYF
TGCAGCGTACGACTAGCGGGAGGGAGCACAGATACGCAGTATTTT